These 11 T cell receptor beta chains were sequenced from one sample in a study of cytomegalovirus exposure and HLA in healthy donors. Both 60 Vbeta primers and 13 Jbeta primers went into the PCR. Sequencing was performed with immunoSEQ multiplex PCR; in TCRdb, only in-frame clones are kept and a portion is missing. The sample has about 170,000 clones, around 68% seen once. The specimen sequenced was PBMCs. The receptors derive from a girl aged 10-17 years in good health and CMV-seronegative.

V usage is TRBV19 and J usage is TRBJ2-7, with 8 bases matching TRBD2. The CDR3 is 15 residues long. The junction had 4 bases not matched to a gene; V was cut back by 3 bases and J by 0 bases. Germline V gene data show CDR1 as LNHDA and CDR2 as SQIVND (reference sequence). Here the CDR3 reads CASSISSGPSYEQYF. The CDR3 nucleotides are TGTGCCAGTAGTATTTCTAGCGGGCCCTCCTACGAGCAGTACTTC.

As regards this clone: At one boundary the junction diverges from the germline segment, which might be a read error. V gene TRBV18 combines with J gene TRBJ1-1, with D unclear. CDR3 size: 14 residues. Per germline, CDR1 KGHSH and CDR2 LQKENI. CDR3 sequence (DNA): TGTGCCAGCTCCTCCCGTCGGGTGAACTCTGAAGCTTTCTTT. Translated, it gives CASSSRRVNSEAFF. Variable domain in full (rest from reference TRBV18 and TRBJ1-1): NAGVMQNPRHLVRRRGQEARLRCSPMKGHSHVYWYRQLPEEGLKFMVYLQKENIIDESGMPKERFSAEFPKEGPSILRIQQVVRGDSAAYFCASSSRRVNSEAFFGQGTRLTVV.

The chain is built from TRBV2 and TRBJ1-1; 10 bases map to TRBD1. With V trimmed by 7 bases and J by 4 bases, 3 bases remained unmatched. This CDR3 contains 13 residues. Per the germline V gene, CDR1 is SNHLY and CDR2 is FYNNEI. The chain's CDR3 is CASMGTGATEAFF. The CDR3 region has the DNA TGTGCCAGCATGGGGACAGGGGCCACTGAAGCTTTCTTT. The variable domain in full, with the rest retrieved from reference TRBV2 and TRBJ1-1, is EPEVTQTPSHQVTQMGQEVILRCVPISNHLYFYWYRQILGQKVEFLVSFYNNEISEKSEIFDDQFSVERPDGSNFTLKIRSTKLEDSAMYFCASMGTGATEAFFGQGTRLTVV.

V gene TRBV2 combines with J gene TRBJ2-7, with D possibly matching TRBD1 (5 bases). Germline CDR1 and CDR2: SNHLY and FYNNEI. Trimming cost V 4 bases and J 2 bases, with 12 bases left between them. CDR3 length: 14 amino acids. The CDR3 nucleotides read TGTGCCAGCAGTGGAGACAGCCAGACCTACGAGCAGTACTTC. It specifies CASSGDSQTYEQYF.

This chain links TRBV6-1 with TRBJ2-7, with a tentative D call TRBD1 (6 bases). This CDR3 comprises 14 residues. The germline V gene encodes CDR1 MNHNS and CDR2 SASEGT. Trimming left V 4 bases short and J 3 bases short, with 13 bases between. The chain's CDR3 is CASSGRGQSYEQYF. The CDR3, as DNA: TGTGCCAGCAGTGGTCGAGGACAGAGCTACGAGCAGTACTTC.

To note about this clone: The sample contains more than one DNA sequence encoding this CDR3. The chain couples TRBV5-4 to TRBJ1-4; 7 nucleotides match TRBD1. Per the germline V gene, CDR1 is SGHNT and CDR2 is YYREEE (reference sequence). CDR3 size: 14 residues. J gave up 2 bases and V 4 bases, and 2 bases lay outside the gene matches. The CDR3 DNA follows: TGTGCCAGCAGCACAGGGGCGACTAATGAAAAACTGTTTTTT. This gives the protein CASSTGATNEKLFF.

A remark on this clone: This CDR3 fails to terminate in the conserved phenylalanine or tryptophan, so it likely reflects a read error. The chain links TRBV2 to TRBJ1-1; D not certain. Germline V gene lookup returns CDR1 SNHLY and CDR2 FYNNEI. Trimming took off 6 bases at V and 1 base at J, with 9 bases between the two ends. This CDR3 is 13 amino acids long. The CDR3 sequence is CASRGKANTEAFV. CDR3 nucleotides: TGTGCCAGCAGGGGCAAGGCGAACACTGAAGCTTTCGTT.

The genes are TRBV25-1 and TRBJ2-7; D possibly corresponds to TRBD2 (6 bases). The CDR3 sequence is 14 residues long. Germline loops: CDR1 MGHDK, CDR2 SYGVNS. Trimming pared 6 bases from V and 0 bases from J, leaving 12 bases between. The CDR3 DNA follows: TGTGCCAGCAGCATGGACGGGAGCTCCTACGAGCAGTACTTC. Its protein product is CASSMDGSSYEQYF.

This clone was counted only a few times. This chain uses TRBV15 with TRBJ2-5; no clear D gene. The CDR3 runs 13 residues. The V end lost 1 base, the J end lost 1 base, and 4 bases lay between the germline ends. The germline CDR1 and CDR2 sequences are LNHNV and YYDKDF (reference sequence). The CDR3: CATSRGLQETQYF. The CDR3 nucleotides are TGTGCCACCAGCAGAGGGCTCCAAGAGACCCAGTACTTC.

This clone occurred a few times. CDR3 residues: CASSDSGGASDTQYF. The CDR3 coding sequence is TGTGCCAGCAGTGATAGCGGGGGGGCCTCAGATACGCAGTATTTT. The chain is built from TRBV6-4 and TRBJ2-3; 11 bases map to TRBD2. CDR3 length: 15 amino acids. Germline V gives CDR1 MRHNA, CDR2 SNTAGT. Germline trimming cut 3 bases from V and 4 bases from J; bases unmatched to any gene: 3.

The chain recombines TRBV27 with TRBJ2-3, with a weak D call TRBD1 (5 bases). The V gene lost 5 bases and the J gene lost 5 bases, with 14 bases spanning the gap. The CDR3 extends over 14 amino acids. Germline V gene lookup returns CDR1 MNHEY and CDR2 SMNVEV (reference sequence). CDR3 nucleotide sequence: TGTGCCAGCAGTCCGTCGAATCAGGGAGATACGCAGTATTTT. It is translated as CASSPSNQGDTQYF.